This T cell receptor beta chain comes out of a study of cytomegalovirus exposure and HLA in healthy donors. Points from the study as a whole: Cytomegalovirus status was reportedly diagnosed by the classifier with high specificity and sensitivity. The study designated 160 or so TCR beta chains cytomegalovirus-associated.

J gave up 6 bases and V 4 bases, and 12 bases lay outside the gene matches. CDR1 LNHDA and CDR2 SQIVND come from the germline V gene (reference sequence). The CDR3 is 16 residues long. With respect to this clone: The target antigen is unknown.

Data came from immunoSEQ multiplex PCR; TCRdb stores just in-frame clones and leaves some out. Altogether about 150,000 clones are present, about 88% being singletons, with the ten largest covering 20% to 25%. Sequenced sample: PBMCs. This receptor was taken from a man aged 18-30 years in good health and CMV-seropositive. This sequence joins TRBV19 and TRBJ1-2; 9 bases match TRBD1. In DNA, the CDR3 is TGTGCCAGTAGTACCCCCGGGACAGGGAGAAACCATGGCTACACCTTC. Amino acid sequence: CASSTPGTGRNHGYTF.